This T cell receptor (beta chain) came from a study of cytomegalovirus exposure and HLA in healthy donors (dated by TCRdb to the late 2010s). Background on the whole study: In an earlier analysis of some 610 of the donors, about 270 Gb of sequence data and just under 120 million unique TCR beta sequences from 150 million to 200 million T cells were reported. Roughly 300 gigabases of sequencing data and tens of millions of unique TCR sequences were included in an early release covering about 600 HLA-typed donors. In an earlier analysis of a few hundred of the donors, high-throughput TCR beta sequencing was used to judge whether each TCR beta V gene segment behaved as functional or pseudogenic. The study was designed to test whether signatures of past pathogen exposure could be identified by cataloging public T cell receptors. HLA typing included class I and class II loci at four-digit resolution. Rather than using new phenotypic data, the later analysis identified candidate immune exposures from TCR beta sequences and from how often those sequences occurred across donors. Along with the roughly 670-subject first cohort, a separate validation cohort of about 110 different subjects was used. To predict cytomegalovirus infection status, the study brought together high-throughput TCR immunosequencing, statistical association of individual TCRs with disease status, and machine learning. Alongside the repertoire data, information on donor age, sex, ethnicity and CMV serostatus was compiled. On average, around 230,000 unique TCR beta nucleotide sequences were sequenced per donor among a few hundred genotyped donors of the cohort, with 15% to 20% of those sequences being non-productive. A later genetic analysis used genome-wide SNP genotypes for about 55% of the 666 donors, treating that subset as a discovery cohort. Every discovery cohort repertoire had been produced on one sequencing platform. Using immunosequencing, the study profiled T cell repertoires from fewer than 850 subjects and related those repertoires to cytomegalovirus serostatus. The genetic ancestry cluster associated with self-reported Caucasian donors included approximately 85% of the roughly 390 genotyped donors. In a later analysis, previously published TCR beta repertoires from several hundred donors were re-analyzed and high-resolution HLA genotyping was added so that TCR occurrence patterns could be studied. Four to six DR-DQ haplotypes were handled as single units for association and clustering, since linkage in the cohort was strong. The number of typed donors differed by locus: about 620-640 for A, B, C, DRB1 and DQB1; 500 to 550 for DQA1; approximately 610 for DPA1; and roughly 450 for DPB1.

Receptors were amplified or captured by the immunoSEQ multiplex PCR assay. For the multiplex PCR, a mixture combining 60 forward primers for TCR Vbeta segments and 13 reverse primers for TCR Jbeta segments was used. A multiplex PCR assay on genomic DNA amplified the CDR3 region of rearranged TCR beta genes. The amplified TCR beta libraries were sequenced on the Illumina HiSeq System as 87-base-pair reads. Per the source publication's procedure: A later analysis tallied tens of millions of unique TCR beta chains across the 666 repertoires, and around 9.9 million of those chains were shared by two or more donors. Raw reads were error-corrected and collapsed into unique sequences by a nearest-neighbor algorithm in which closely related sequences were merged to remove PCR and sequencing errors. V, D and J gene segments were assigned by aligning CDR3 sequences to IMGT reference sequences. For a sequence to be retained, a match of at least six nucleotides to both a V gene segment and a J gene segment was required. A rearrangement was called productive if the CDR3 had no stop codons and remained in frame with V and J, and every other rearrangement was called non-productive. Following IMGT convention, CDR3 was defined as the stretch from the second conserved V-encoded cysteine to the conserved J-encoded phenylalanine. Sequences without an unambiguous match to a single V gene segment were excluded from the earlier analysis of several hundred of the donors. An earlier analysis of some 500 of the donors classified V segments as functional when productive rearrangements were above 56.7% and as segregating when the standard deviation between donors was above 5%. A statistical classification framework was built for diagnosing cytomegalovirus status from the catalog of TCR beta chain sequences. A later analysis assigned V and J genes by comparing TCR nucleotide sequences with IMGT/GENE-DB human TR gene sequences. Using the TCRdist pipeline, a later analysis assigned CDR3 sequences along with most-parsimonious VDJ recombination scenarios. In a later analysis, each TCR beta chain was defined by its CDR3 amino acid sequence together with its V-gene family, and reads lacking a unique V-gene family were excluded. A later analysis removed roughly 590 highly shared, low-generation-probability nucleotide sequences to deal with suspected cross-contamination and a sequencing artifact. In a later analysis, a clonal expansion index was calculated for each public chain from normalized within-repertoire ranks of inferred template counts. In a later analysis, generation probabilities were computed using a VDJ recombination model fitted to out-of-frame rearrangements, and the results were checked against IGoR. In a later analysis, hypergeometric tests were used to score TCR-TCR, TCR-HLA and TCR-CMV co-occurrence, with a repertoire-size bias correction applied to TCR pairs. In a later analysis, false discovery rates were estimated by permuting HLA or CMV assignments 20 times. In a later analysis, co-occurring TCRs were grouped using DBSCAN, and TCRdist sequence similarity was added for clustering within HLA-allele-positive subsets. For co-occurrence clustering, repertoires with fewer than 30,000 or more than 120,000 public chains were excluded, along with roughly 5 repertoires with anomalous nucleotide sharing. TCRdb provides this immuneACCESS table in a form limited to in-frame rearrangements. Some clones are lacking; in checked studies, under half of them reflect an unresolved V gene, and why the rest are absent is not known. V, J and clone size were drawn from that table, and D and trimming were deduced from the DNA. This sample gives 110,000 or so clones in total; around three quarters of them show up just once. About 4.9% of the sample belongs to the ten largest clones.

Spanning cysteine to phenylalanine, the CDR3 consists of 15 amino acids. CDR3 DNA only is kept here, 45 bases in frame from base 1. Per the germline V gene, SGHAT is the CDR1 and FQNNGV is the CDR2. Unmatched junction bases come to 10, with V trimmed by 5 bases and J by 8 bases. The cohort was made up of 666 healthy bone marrow donors. At the time of sampling, all cohort members were nominally healthy, though unrecorded immune exposures were likely present. The donor was CMV seropositive and was included in the group of some 290 seropositive cohort members. Every donor gave a peripheral blood sample, and the peripheral blood mononuclear cells from that sample were used for TCR beta sequencing. Genomic DNA extraction from the blood cell samples was performed with the Qiagen DNeasy Blood Extraction Kit. Results the study describes overall, beyond this receptor: A later analysis associated 15,000 to 20,000 TCR beta sequences with specific HLA alleles at a false discovery rate of 0.05. In a later analysis, TCR association rates were found to vary across HLA loci, with the most associated TCRs seen for DRB1 alleles and the fewest for HLA-C alleles. This cohort had only TCR beta chains sequenced, and the lack of alpha or paired-chain data limited which features could be detected. Roughly 15 rarely observed V segments, including chromosome 9 orphons, were excluded from the earlier analysis of 550 to 700 of the donors because counts were too low. A cluster of highly shared sequence variants was judged likely to be a technical artifact of the sequencing pipeline. Most TCR sequences were seen in very few donors, while some public TCRs were found in many individuals. Linkage disequilibrium might explain the correlated functional status among segregating V segments, but an unknown experimental factor could not be ruled out. A further reported finding was that TCR beta sequences accurately predicted the HLA-A and HLA-B alleles for most subjects in the first cohort. Some IMGT-functional V segments, including TRBV6-2 and TRBV6-3, could not be distinguished by the 87-base-pair reads and were therefore excluded. Because some donors lacked HLA typing at each locus, the association tests relied only on the typed subset. Broadly in line with IMGT annotations, most TCR beta V segments showed up in productive rearrangements about 87% or about 30% of the time in an earlier analysis of 587 of the donors. The authors suggested that the approach could potentially be extended to other disease states and immunological phenotypes. A later analysis found that most CMV-associated TCR beta chains appeared HLA-restricted, with HLA associations seemingly driven largely by CMV exposure. The classifier was reported to diagnose cytomegalovirus status with high specificity and sensitivity in both the original cohort and the validation cohort. A later analysis reported that several top co-occurrence clusters appeared linked to parvovirus B19, influenza, CMV and Epstein-Barr virus. A later genetic analysis reported fewer N-insertions in productive TCRs among donors in an Asian-associated ancestry cluster than the roughly 700-donor mean. In a later analysis, HLA-associated TCR beta chains showed more clonal expansion and lower generation probabilities than non-associated chains that were equally common. The study listed 164 TCR beta chains as associated with cytomegalovirus. V-gene and J-gene trimming of TCR beta chains was associated with a missense DCLRE1C variant in a later genetic analysis, and the association was replicated in an independent cohort. The only immune exposure information available for the cohort was CMV serostatus. The presence/absence analyses assumed that sequencing depth was roughly uniform across donors, and that assumption may not be true. In vitro tests confirmed that a few of the cytomegalovirus-associated TCR beta chains recognize cytomegalovirus antigens. When HLA alleles, especially DR and DQ, strongly co-occurred, TCR associations were difficult to assign to individual alleles.

In regard to this clone: The clone's antigen remains unknown. No much larger clone exists at a distance of one base, and base qualities are not known.

The source of this sequence is a man between 45 and 60 years old in good health and CMV-seropositive. This sequence uses TRBV11-2 and TRBJ2-1; 9 nucleotides in the junction match TRBD1. Sequencing was done on a sample of PBMCs. The nucleotide sequence is given as TGTGCCAGCAGCACTCCCGGGACAGGGTCGTATGAGCAGTTCTTC. The encoded protein is CASSTPGTGSYEQFF.